The T cell receptor beta chain under discussion was sequenced for a study of cytomegalovirus exposure and HLA in healthy donors. Broader study findings: The study assumed roughly uniform donor sequencing depth for presence/absence analyses.

The PCR employed 60 Vbeta primers together with 13 Jbeta primers. Sequenced by immunoSEQ multiplex PCR; TCRdb stores in-frame clones only, minus some. This sample has about 120,000 clones, with 65% to 80% found just once. The CDR3 length is 16 residues. CDR1 is SEHNR, CDR2 FQNEAQ, per germline (reference sequence). Note on this clone: The target antigen is unknown. The junction differs from germline at one of its ends, possibly a read error.

The chain has TRBV7-9 and TRBJ1-1, with D perhaps matching TRBD1 (6 bases). The receptor's source is a male donor in good health and CMV-seropositive. Sequencing was carried out using PBMCs. The CDR3 region has the DNA TGTGCCAGCAGCCAACTTGGGGGCAAAGTGAAAACTGAAGCTTTCTTT. It specifies CASSQLGGKVKTEAFF.